This T cell receptor beta chain was retrieved from a study of cytomegalovirus exposure and HLA in healthy donors. General study findings and limits: It was reportedly the case that the classifier diagnosed cytomegalovirus status with high specificity and sensitivity. Some TCR beta chains (around 160 of them) were listed as cytomegalovirus-associated.

About this clone itself: Its antigen remains unidentified.

The validation cohort, a group of more than 100 subjects, included the donors and was separate from the roughly 670-subject first cohort. The CDR3 loop spans 14 amino acids. Germline assignment: CDR1 PRHDT and CDR2 FYEKMQ (reference sequence). V lost 1 base to trimming and J lost 5 bases, with 9 bases between them. Assay used: immunoSEQ multiplex PCR; TCRdb lists only in-frame clones, some missing. Counted here are some 130,000 clones, approximately 92% occurring once; the ten biggest clones make up more than 0.95%. The rearrangement joins TRBV13 to TRBJ1-3; D is uncertain. The receptor was derived from a woman between 18 and 29 years old in good health and CMV-seronegative. Sequenced sample: PBMCs. This chain's CDR3 is CASSLENPRNTIYF. CDR3 DNA: TGTGCCAGCAGCTTAGAGAACCCTAGAAACACCATATATTTT.